These 26 T cell receptor beta chains originate from one sample sequenced in a study of T cell clonality in common variable immunodeficiency. These receptors have no known antigen. The repertoire was sequenced with immunoSEQ multiplex PCR; TCRdb's copy has only in-frame clones and lacks some. The table lists some 22,000 clones, with no singletons. Notes on the study in general: Reportedly, TCR beta sequences from common variable immunodeficiency showed fewer deletions and N-nucleotide insertions.

The specimen sequenced was peripheral blood mononuclear cells. These receptors were obtained from a human donor with common variable immunodeficiency.

Details on this clone: From the germline J gene comes the end of the CDR3, since the read stops 3 residues before it. The genes are TRBV13 and TRBJ1-1; TRBD1 matches at 11 bases. This CDR3 is 16 amino acids long. Unmatched junction bases numbered 4, after V lost 1 base and J lost 3 bases. From germline, CDR1 is PRHDT and CDR2 FYEKMQ (reference sequence). The covered CDR3 bases are TGTGCCAGCAGCTTAGTTGCGGGACAGGGGGACACTGAA. This encodes CASSLVAGQGDTE. The whole CDR3 protein reads CASSLVAGQGDTEAFF.

This clone was counted many times. The CDR3 bases that were read are TGTGCCAGCAGCTTGGTGGTCACTTCCTACGAG. This gives the protein CASSLVVTSYE. The full CDR3 reads CASSLVVTSYEQYF. V and J are TRBV5-5 and TRBJ2-7; D is ambiguous. The CDR3 is cut off 3 residues early in the read; its end comes from the germline J gene. V was pared by 0 bases and J by 1 base, with 8 bases between. The CDR3 covers 14 residues. Per the germline V gene, CDR1 is SGHKS and CDR2 is YYEKEE (reference sequence).

This clone was seen a few times. The read gets to within 3 residues of the CDR3 end, and the germline J gene fills in the rest. Other DNA variants within this sample encode the same CDR3. The chain uses TRBV30 and TRBJ2-1; TRBD2 agrees at 11 bases. Per the germline V gene, CDR1 is GTSNPN and CDR2 is SVGIG (reference sequence). The CDR3 is 16 residues long. After removal of 2 bases from V and 6 bases from J, the junction contained 9 bases not matched to a gene. The sequenced part of the CDR3 DNA is TGTGCCTGGAGTAGGCTAGCGGGAGGCACGGGCAATGAG. It is translated as CAWSRLAGGTGNE. In full, the CDR3 reads CAWSRLAGGTGNEQFF.

This clone was observed at least ten times. The read falls 3 residues short of the CDR3 end, and the missing part is taken from the germline J gene. The chain uses TRBV7-2 and TRBJ2-7; tentative D call: TRBD1 (6 bases). The length of the CDR3 is 14 residues. The V end was cut by 2 bases, the J end by 2 bases, with 10 bases between. Per the germline V gene, CDR1 is SGHTA and CDR2 is FQGNSA. The CDR3 region is CASSLLQGTYEQYF. The DNA read from the CDR3 is TGTGCCAGCAGCTTATTACAGGGTACCTACGAG.

Ten or more counts support this clone. The CDR3 region is CASSLYILSGTGGDTEAFF. The part of the CDR3 DNA that was read is TGTGCCAGCTCACTTTACATCCTATCCGGGACAGGGGGCGACACTGAA. This chain joins TRBV18 and TRBJ1-1; 12 bases fit TRBD1. The read terminates 3 residues before the CDR3 end, so the remaining end is supplied by the germline J gene. V was pared by 4 bases and J by 3 bases, with 15 bases of the junction left unmatched. Germline loops: CDR1 KGHSH, CDR2 LQKENI. This CDR3 spans 19 amino acids.

This clone came up a few times. From the germline J gene comes the end of the CDR3, since the read stops 3 residues before it. The gene calls are TRBV20-1 and TRBJ2-1; the match to TRBD2 covers 9 bases. This CDR3 is 15 amino acids long. Trimming cost V 6 bases and J 5 bases; bases outside gene matches: 11. In germline, CDR1 is DFQATT, CDR2 SNEGSKA (reference sequence). CDR3: CSAEISGGPDNEQFF. The sequenced CDR3 bases are TGCAGTGCAGAAATAAGCGGGGGGCCAGACAATGAG.

The sample holds a few counts of this clone. CDR3 residues: CASSAGLAGRYEQYF. The CDR3 DNA, read in part, is TGTGCCAGCAGCGCGGGACTAGCGGGACGCTACGAG. The chain carries TRBV13 and TRBJ2-7; 13 bases agree with TRBD2. The CDR3 end is not reached by the read, which stops 3 residues before it; the germline J gene fills it in. The germline V gene encodes CDR1 PRHDT and CDR2 FYEKMQ (reference sequence). The CDR3 extends over 15 amino acids. After removal of 5 bases from V and 3 bases from J, the junction contained 4 bases not matched to a gene. Looking up the rest from reference TRBV13 and TRBJ2-7 gives the full variable domain: AAGVIQSPRHLIKEKRETATLKCYPIPRHDTVYWYQQGPGQDPQFLISFYEKMQSDKGSIPDRFSAQQFSDYHSELNMSSLELGDSALYFCASSAGLAGRYEQYFGPGTRLTVT.

This clone was picked up a small number of times. The CDR3 is cut off 3 residues early in the read; its end comes from the germline J gene. The gene calls are TRBV20-1 and TRBJ1-1; 8 bases map to TRBD1. Germline CDR1 and CDR2: DFQATT and SNEGSKA (reference sequence). Trimming at V came to 3 bases and at J to 1 base, leaving 7 bases not matched to a gene. The CDR3 has 15 amino acids. CDR3 protein: CSASAAGQANTEAFF. Partial CDR3 DNA: TGCAGTGCTAGCGCGGCGGGACAGGCGAACACTGAA.

The CDR3 loop reads CASSEGGRGVTQYF. Incomplete CDR3 DNA: TGTGCCAGCAGTGAAGGAGGACGGGGGGTTACG. This chain joins TRBV6-1 and TRBJ2-3, with 7 bases fitting TRBD2. The read ends 3 residues early relative to the CDR3; the germline J gene fills the gap. The CDR3 sequence is 14 residues long. After removal of 1 base from V and 8 bases from J, the junction contained 6 bases not matched to a gene. The germline CDR1 and CDR2 sequences are MNHNS and SASEGT.

This clone has at least ten counts. The CDR3 extends 3 residues past the end of the read, so its final part is completed from the germline J gene. The chain carries TRBV10-3 and TRBJ1-1; D is perhaps TRBD1 (6 bases). Germline CDR1 ENHRY, CDR2 SYGVKD. The CDR3 is 13 residues long. Incomplete CDR3 DNA: TGTGCCATCAGTGAGGTACAGGGAGCCGAA. It specifies CAISEVQGAE. The full-length CDR3 reads as CAISEVQGAEAFF.

This clone appeared a few times. The CDR3 loop reads CAWRPSGRAFGNEQFF. The DNA read from the CDR3 is TGTGCCTGGAGGCCTAGCGGGAGGGCCTTTGGGAATGAG. V usage is TRBV30 and J usage is TRBJ2-1, with 12 bases aligning to TRBD2. The read is 3 residues too short to cover the CDR3 end, so that end is filled in from the germline J gene. The CDR3 is made up of 16 amino acids. The trim removed 3 bases at V and 7 bases at J, leaving 10 bases unmatched. Germline CDR1 and CDR2: GTSNPN and SVGIG (reference sequence).

As concerns this clone: The DNA ends 3 residues before the CDR3 does, and the rest of the CDR3 is filled in from the germline J gene. The chain links TRBV6-2 or TRBV6-3 to TRBJ2-1; 16 nucleotides match TRBD2. The J segment lost 3 bases and the V segment lost 6 bases, leaving 5 bases of the junction unmatched. Per germline, CDR1 MNHEY and CDR2 SVGEGT. The CDR3 spans 17 residues. CDR3 sequence reads: CASSGTSGGALYNEQFF. The part of the CDR3 DNA that was read is TGTGCCAGCAGCGGGACTAGCGGGGGGGCCCTCTACAATGAG.

This clone was seen ten or more times. The read ends 3 residues shy of where the CDR3 ends; the end is completed using the germline J gene. The rearrangement links TRBV18 to TRBJ2-2; TRBD1 matches 10 bases. CDR1 is KGHSH and CDR2 is LQKENI in the germline V gene. The CDR3 has 16 amino acids. With 3 bases clipped from V and 4 bases from J, the junction kept 5 bases outside the gene matches. Partial CDR3 DNA: TGTGCCAGCTCACCCGACAGGGGGCAAGGCACCGGGGAG. It yields the protein CASSPDRGQGTGE. The whole CDR3 sequence reads CASSPDRGQGTGELFF.

On this clone itself: Read coverage stops 3 residues before the CDR3 terminus; the germline J gene supplies the remainder. The gene calls are TRBV5-1 and TRBJ2-1; TRBD2 is a possible D gene (5 bases). Trimming shortened V by 3 bases and J by 9 bases, and 7 bases separated the two germline ends. Germline V gene sequence: CDR1 SGHRS, CDR2 YFSETQ. This CDR3 contains 11 residues. CDR3 region: CASSWSGEQFF. Partial CDR3 DNA: TGCGCCAGCAGCTGGAGCGGTGAG.

The sample holds a few counts of this clone. The sequence runs out 3 residues before the end of the CDR3; the remainder is reconstructed from the germline J gene. V gene TRBV11-2 combines with J gene TRBJ2-5; 8 bases are a match to TRBD2. Germline V gene data show CDR1 as SGHAT and CDR2 as FQNNGV. CDR3 size: 15 residues. V gave up 3 bases and J gave up 4 bases; unmatched junction bases: 7. CDR3: CASSLGAGAGETQYF. The sequenced CDR3 bases are TGTGCCAGCAGCTTGGGAGCGGGGGCCGGAGAGACC.

The table lists this clone with a few counts. The CDR3 goes on 3 residues after the read ends, and that part is filled in from the germline J gene. The J gene is TRBJ2-7, the V gene TRBV5-1, with TRBD2 matching 13 bases. Unmatched junction bases numbered 9, after V lost 4 bases and J lost 5 bases. Germline lookup yields CDR1 SGHRS and CDR2 YFSETQ. The CDR3 length is 16 residues. The CDR3 sequence is CASSPWTSGSFNEQYF. The sequenced CDR3 bases are TGCGCCAGCAGCCCATGGACTAGCGGGAGTTTCAACGAG.

There are a few counts of this clone. The read comes to an end 3 residues before the CDR3 does, leaving the germline J gene to fill in the end. The J gene is TRBJ1-4, the V gene TRBV2; D perhaps matches TRBD1 (5 bases). Germline loops: CDR1 SNHLY, CDR2 FYNNEI. The CDR3 totals 15 residues. Trimming removed 8 bases from V and 4 bases from J, with 17 bases in between. CDR3 in amino acids: CASVSGTGRNEKLFF. The covered CDR3 bases are TGTGCCAGCGTCTCTGGTACAGGCCGTAATGAAAAA.

This clone turned up a few times. The read terminates 3 residues ahead of where the CDR3 ends, so the germline J gene completes it. The V gene is TRBV30, the J gene TRBJ1-6, with TRBD1 as a possible D gene (5 bases). Germline loops: CDR1 GTSNPN, CDR2 SVGIG (reference sequence). The CDR3 runs to 16 residues. The V end lost 2 bases, the J end lost 8 bases, and 19 bases lay between the germline ends. CDR3 DNA, as far as it was read: TGTGCCTGGAGTCCTCCTCTCGGGGGGATATATTCACCC. This translates into CAWSPPLGGIYSP. The whole CDR3 sequence is CAWSPPLGGIYSPLHF.

Turning to this clone: A read error may produce the germline difference seen at one junction end. With the read ending 3 residues before the CDR3 end, the germline J gene is used to fill in that end. The V and J genes are TRBV7-7 and TRBJ1-4; 10 nucleotides align to TRBD1. The CDR3 spans 16 residues. Per the germline V gene, CDR1 is SSHAT and CDR2 is FNYEAQ (reference sequence). The sequenced CDR3 bases are TGTGCTAGCAGCTTACGGAGGACAGGGGGTAATGAAAAA. It yields the protein CASSLRRTGGNEK. The complete CDR3 sequence is CASSLRRTGGNEKLFF.

Worth noting for this clone: Read coverage stops 3 residues before the CDR3 terminus; the germline J gene supplies the remainder. The chain couples TRBV2 to TRBJ1-1, with 7 bases lining up with TRBD1. The CDR3 is made up of 12 amino acids. Germline CDR1 is SNHLY and CDR2 is FYNNEI. V was pared by 9 bases and J by 0 bases, with 1 base of the junction left unmatched. The CDR3 spells CARDRLNTEAFF. Incomplete CDR3 DNA: TGTGCCAGGGACAGGTTGAACACTGAA.

This clone has a handful of counts. The read stops 3 residues short of the end of the CDR3; the missing end is completed from the germline J gene. This rearrangement joins TRBV2 to TRBJ2-5; TRBD1 aligns across 9 bases. The CDR3 loop spans 15 amino acids. Trimming at V came to 6 bases and at J to 2 bases, leaving 7 bases not matched to a gene. Germline values: CDR1 SNHLY, CDR2 FYNNEI. CDR3 bases read: TGTGCCAGCAGCCTCCCGGGACAGGGTCAAGAGACC. Protein: CASSLPGQGQET. The whole CDR3 sequence is CASSLPGQGQETQYF.

This clone was detected many times. CDR3 in amino acids: CASSSGTDTQYF. The part of the CDR3 DNA that was read is TGTGCCAGCAGCTCCGGCACAGATACG. V usage is TRBV7-3 and J usage is TRBJ2-3; D uncertain. The read stops 3 residues short of the end of the CDR3; the missing end is completed from the germline J gene. This CDR3 spans 12 amino acids. Germline CDR1 reads SGHTA; CDR2 reads FQGTGA. Trimming left V 4 bases short and J 1 base short, with 3 bases between.

This clone was observed a handful of times. The CDR3 goes on 3 residues after the read ends, and that part is filled in from the germline J gene. The genes are TRBV2 and TRBJ1-5; TRBD1 aligns across 7 bases. Per the germline V gene, CDR1 is SNHLY and CDR2 is FYNNEI. This CDR3 region has 16 residues. V shed 5 bases, J shed 1 base, and the junction held 8 bases outside the gene matches. Here the CDR3 reads CASSNRRDRSNQPQHF. The sequenced part of the CDR3 DNA is TGTGCCAGCAGTAACCGCCGGGACAGAAGCAATCAGCCC.

On this clone itself: Read coverage stops 3 residues before the CDR3 terminus; the germline J gene supplies the remainder. The V and J genes are TRBV2 and TRBJ2-1, with 9 bases identical to TRBD2. This CDR3 region has 16 residues. The V gene's germline CDR1 is SNHLY and CDR2 FYNNEI. Trimming removed 2 bases from V and 3 bases from J; junction bases left unmatched: 5. CDR3 in amino acids: CASSEFASGVYNEQFF. The DNA read from the CDR3 is TGTGCCAGCAGTGAATTTGCTAGCGGGGTCTACAATGAG. Full variable domain (outside the CDR3, taken from reference TRBV2 and TRBJ2-1): EPEVTQTPSHQVTQMGQEVILRCVPISNHLYFYWYRQILGQKVEFLVSFYNNEISEKSEIFDDQFSVERPDGSNFTLKIRSTKLEDSAMYFCASSEFASGVYNEQFFGPGTRLTVL.

CDR3 region: CAISRGSGGNSYEQYF. CDR3 DNA (partial): TGTGCCATCAGTCGAGGGTCAGGGGGCAACTCCTACGAG. The chain carries TRBV10-3 and TRBJ2-7; 8 bases are shared with TRBD1. The read comes to an end 3 residues before the CDR3 does, leaving the germline J gene to fill in the end. This CDR3 is 16 amino acids long. CDR1 ENHRY and CDR2 SYGVKD come from the germline V gene. Trimming at V came to 5 bases and at J to 0 bases, leaving 9 bases not matched to a gene.

In regard to this clone: Read data end 3 residues before the CDR3 end; the end is taken from the germline J gene. The rearrangement uses TRBV30 and TRBJ1-2; D call uncertain. The CDR3 has 15 residues. V was shortened by 0 bases and J by 5 bases, with 16 bases between the two germline ends. Germline V gives CDR1 GTSNPN, CDR2 SVGIG (reference sequence). This CDR3 is CAWSVAAQTLYGYTF. Partial CDR3 DNA: TGTGCCTGGAGTGTAGCGGCCCAGACGCTATATGGC.